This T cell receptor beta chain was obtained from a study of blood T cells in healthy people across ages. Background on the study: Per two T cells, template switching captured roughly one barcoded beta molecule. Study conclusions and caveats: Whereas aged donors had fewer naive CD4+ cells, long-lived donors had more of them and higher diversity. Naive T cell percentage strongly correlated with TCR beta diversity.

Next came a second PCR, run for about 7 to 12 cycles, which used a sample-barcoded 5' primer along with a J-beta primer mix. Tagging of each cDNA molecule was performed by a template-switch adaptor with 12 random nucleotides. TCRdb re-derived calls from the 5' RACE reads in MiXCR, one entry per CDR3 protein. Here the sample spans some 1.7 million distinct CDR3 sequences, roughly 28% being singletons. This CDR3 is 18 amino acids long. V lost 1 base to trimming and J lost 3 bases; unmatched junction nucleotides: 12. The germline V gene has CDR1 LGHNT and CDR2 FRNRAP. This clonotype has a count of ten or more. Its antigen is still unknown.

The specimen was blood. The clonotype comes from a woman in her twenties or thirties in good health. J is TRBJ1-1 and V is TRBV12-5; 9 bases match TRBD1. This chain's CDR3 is CASGLATSMGQGDTEAFF. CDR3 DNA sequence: TGTGCTAGTGGTTTGGCTACTAGCATGGGACAGGGTGACACTGAAGCTTTCTTT.